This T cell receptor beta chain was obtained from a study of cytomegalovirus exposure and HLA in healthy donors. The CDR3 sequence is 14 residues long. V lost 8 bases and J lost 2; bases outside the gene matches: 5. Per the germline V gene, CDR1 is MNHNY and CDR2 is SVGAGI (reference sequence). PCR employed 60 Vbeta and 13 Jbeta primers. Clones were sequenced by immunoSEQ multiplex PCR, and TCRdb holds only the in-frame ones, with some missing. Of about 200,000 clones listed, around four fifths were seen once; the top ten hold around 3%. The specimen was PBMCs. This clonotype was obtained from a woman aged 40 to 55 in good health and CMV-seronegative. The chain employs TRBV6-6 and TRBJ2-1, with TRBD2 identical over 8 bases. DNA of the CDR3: TGTGCCAGCCGACGGGAGGGCGCCTACAATGAGCAGTTCTTC. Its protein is CASRREGAYNEQFF.